Listed here are 9 T cell receptor beta chains from one sample, sequenced in a study of blood T cell repertoires in COVID-19. Method: immunoSEQ multiplex PCR; TCRdb's copy keeps in-frame clones and lacks some. The sample records fewer than 350,000 clones, around 86% being singletons. Sequencing used peripheral blood. These receptors were obtained from a woman aged 55-70 years with active or convalescent COVID-19.

The chain uses TRBV10-3 and TRBJ1-2, with a weak D call TRBD1 (6 bases). Germline V gives CDR1 ENHRY, CDR2 SYGVKD. The length of the CDR3 is 14 residues. Trimming took 7 bases from V and 6 from J, leaving 18 bases between them. CDR3 sequence: CAITASDRSNGYTF. In DNA, the CDR3 is TGTGCCATCACCGCTTCGGACAGAAGTAATGGCTACACCTTC.

The chain combines TRBV2 with TRBJ1-2, with TRBD1 identical over 9 bases. The V gene's germline CDR1 is SNHLY and CDR2 FYNNEI. The V gene end was trimmed by 8 bases and the J gene end by 4 bases; junction bases not matched to a gene: 2. This CDR3 has 12 amino acids. For the CDR3, the DNA is TGTGCCAGCGGGGGACAGGGCTATGGCTACACCTTC. Protein: CASGGQGYGYTF.

This rearrangement joins TRBV3-1 (or the pseudogene TRBV3-2) to TRBJ1-1; perhaps TRBD1 as D (6 bases). This CDR3 region has 16 residues. Deletions cut 0 bases from V and 3 bases from J, with 14 bases between. The germline V gene has CDR1 LGHDT and CDR2 YNNKEL (reference sequence). CDR3 in amino acids: CASSQDARGRDTEAFF. CDR3 in DNA: TGTGCCAGCAGCCAAGACGCCAGGGGTCGGGACACTGAAGCTTTCTTT.

The gene calls are TRBV30 and TRBJ1-1; D is undetermined. Between the trimmed V and J ends, which lost 0 bases and 5 bases, there was a span of 10 bases. Germline V gene data show CDR1 as GTSNPN and CDR2 as SVGIG (reference sequence). The CDR3 has 13 amino acids. The CDR3 here is CAWSVLRETEAFF. CDR3 nucleotide sequence: TGTGCCTGGAGTGTACTTAGGGAGACTGAAGCTTTCTTT.

This clone showed up just a few times. The rearrangement links TRBV6-5 to TRBJ2-7; D ambiguous. The CDR3 contains 14 residues. Trimming stripped 5 bases from V and 1 base from J, with 12 bases between. Germline V gene lookup returns CDR1 MNHEY and CDR2 SVGAGI. The CDR3 here is CASSRQTASYEQYF. Written as DNA, the CDR3 is TGTGCCAGCAGTCGGCAAACAGCTTCCTACGAGCAGTACTTC.

The J gene is TRBJ1-2, the V gene TRBV5-4; the D gene is possibly TRBD1 (5 bases). Germline CDR1 SGHNT, CDR2 YYREEE (reference sequence). The CDR3 runs 14 residues. Between the trimmed V and J ends, which lost 4 bases and 8 bases, there was a span of 18 bases. Written as DNA, the CDR3 is TGTGCCAGCAGCCTCATTGGGAGGGGATCGGGCTACACCTTC. Encoded protein: CASSLIGRGSGYTF.

This clone was detected only a few times. The V gene is TRBV10-1, the J gene TRBJ2-7, with 8 bases lining up with TRBD1. CDR3 length equals 16 residues. The junction had 6 bases not matched to a gene; V was cut back by 0 bases and J by 2 bases. Germline CDR1 is WNHNN and CDR2 is SYGVQD (reference sequence). This chain's CDR3 is CASSESPGQATYEQYF. The CDR3 DNA follows: TGCGCCAGCAGTGAGTCGCCGGGACAGGCAACCTACGAGCAGTACTTC.

CDR3 sequence: CASSSPRQGFYEQYF. The CDR3 DNA sequence: TGTGCCAGCAGCTCCCCCAGACAGGGATTTTACGAGCAGTACTTC. The rearrangement joins TRBV6-5 to TRBJ2-7, with 7 bases fitting TRBD1. Germline loops: CDR1 MNHEY, CDR2 SVGAGI. This CDR3 spans 15 amino acids. V was pared by 6 bases and J by 4 bases, with 12 bases of the junction left unmatched.

The J gene is TRBJ1-1, the V gene TRBV5-6; no reliable D call. Deletions cut 2 bases from V and 5 bases from J, with 7 bases between. The V gene's germline CDR1 is SGHDT and CDR2 YYEEEE. The CDR3 runs 12 residues. Written as DNA, the CDR3 is TGTGCCAGCAGCTTCAAGAGTACTGAAGCTTTCTTT. Its translation is CASSFKSTEAFF.